This TCR beta chain appears in the sequencing data of a study of T cell responses to AZD1222 COVID-19 vaccine. Study outcomes and limitations: At baseline, just a handful of AZD1222 recipients tested seropositive.

CDR3 length equals 13 residues. V was pared by 10 bases and J by 6 bases, with 19 bases between. About this clone itself: Its antigen remains unidentified.

TCRdb's copy holds only in-frame clones and misses some; the assay was immunoSEQ multiplex PCR. Of roughly 140,000 clones listed, about 87% were seen once; the top ten hold about 3.2%. The sample consisted of peripheral blood, taken on day 0 of MenACWY control vaccination. V is TRBV12-3 or TRBV12-4 and J is TRBJ2-7; a weak D match, TRBD1 (6 bases). This sequence was found in an adult in good health. The CDR3 DNA reads TGTGCCACCCAGGGCAGGGGACAAGGCGAGCAGTACTTC. Its translation is CATQGRGQGEQYF.